The sequence of this T cell receptor beta chain was determined in a study of cytomegalovirus exposure and HLA in healthy donors. Study-wide points: For cytomegalovirus status, the classifier reportedly gave diagnoses with high specificity and sensitivity.

As concerns this clone: Antigen unknown.

The V end lost 2 bases, the J end lost 0 bases, and 6 bases lay between the germline ends. The CDR3 runs 14 residues. In germline, CDR1 is SGDLS, CDR2 YYNGEE. The study ran its PCR with 60 Vbeta and 13 Jbeta primers. The protocol was immunoSEQ multiplex PCR, while the TCRdb copy is restricted to in-frame clones and leaves out a portion. The data show around 50,000 clones, about 79% seen once. The material sequenced was PBMCs. This chain joins TRBV9 and TRBJ2-1; TRBD2 is a possible D gene (6 bases). The sequence was collected from a man aged 35 to 55 in good health and CMV-seronegative. CDR3 in amino acids: CASSVGGSYNEQFF. CDR3 sequence (DNA): TGTGCCAGCAGCGTCGGGGGCTCCTACAATGAGCAGTTCTTC.